This T cell receptor beta chain was identified during a study of vaccination and CD4 T cells after COVID-19. In the study overall: The cells were exposed to overlapping spike peptides originating from SARS-CoV-2, HCoV-NL63, HCoV-OC43 and HCoV-229E for stimulation.

Of note for this clonotype: Its antigen is unidentified.

Between the trimmed V and J ends, which lost 1 base and 1 base, there was a span of 7 bases. The CDR3 length is 14 residues. Study results and caveats: Researchers report that a median approximately 85% of reactive clones in convalescent patients surfaced only post-vaccination.

Treatment described: roughly nine-day PBMC culture with coronavirus spike peptide pools or control peptides (ViraFEST assay). Unexposed donor CD4+ T cells predated the COVID-19 pandemic, collected 2011-2018. Cultured CD4+ T cell DNA was sequenced using the Oncomine TCR Beta short-read assay. TCRdb re-derived calls from the PCR reads in MiXCR, one entry per CDR3 protein. The sample includes thousands of distinct CDR3 sequences, approximately 42% seen only once; the top ten take about 25%. This clonotype originated in a human donor in good health. Sequenced sample: CD4+ T cells from blood, cultured in vitro. This chain links TRBV12-3 or TRBV12-4 with TRBJ1-1; tentative D call: TRBD1 (5 bases). The CDR3 nucleotides are TGTGCCAGCAGTTTAGGGACAAGGAACACTGAAGCTTTCTTT. It encodes CASSLGTRNTEAFF.